The entry below gives a single T cell receptor beta chain sequence along with its context. Its antigen is currently not known. No base quality information exists; no much larger clone differs at one position. Taken from the germline V gene, the CDR1 and CDR2 loops are SGHNT and YENEEA. V lost 5 bases and J lost 3 bases; the stretch between them is 6 bases long. From the cysteine through the phenylalanine, the CDR3 covers 12 amino acids. Only CDR3 DNA is held: 36 bases, read in frame from base 1. Reading the label with the study, this specimen's time point is: blood 2 weeks post-SBRT. The treatment or condition label corresponds to: 15 Gy SBRT to primary tumor, nephrectomy 4 weeks later. To follow tumor-enriched clonotypes, peripheral blood was collected serially from radiation-treated patients at baseline and again at 2 weeks and 4 weeks after SBRT. Every patient's renal cell carcinoma showed clear cell pathology. Genomic DNA for TCR sequencing was prepared using the QIAamp DNA Blood Mini Kit (Qiagen). The analyses included only samples that passed all quality control checks.

TCR beta libraries were generated from genomic DNA with the immunoSEQ kit, following the manufacturer's recommendations. Library preparation used a first multiplex PCR with proprietary primers, then a second PCR adding unique barcodes, with bead cleanups after each round. A kit-provided positive control reaction and a negative control reaction were included in every sample batch. The final libraries underwent checking on an Agilent 4200 TapeStation D1000 ScreenTape, volumetric pooling, and quantification by qPCR. Sequencing ran on an Illumina NextSeq500 with a MidOutput 150-cycle cartridge, using 156 Read1 and 15 Index1 cycles with kit custom primers. The pooled library was loaded at roughly 0.98 pM with a roughly 20% PhiX control spike-in. Under the source paper's analysis protocol: Vendor-processed data were analyzed in R, and a clonotype was defined as all T cells sharing the same CDR3 nucleotide sequence. For clone abundance analyses, frequencies were normalized to the 10,000 most abundant clones in each sample. Public T cell clones, which averaged fewer than five per sample, were excluded before analysis. Tumor-enriched and baseline blood-enriched clonotypes were defined by at least a 32-fold difference in abundance between compartments. A beta-binomial differential abundance model was used to identify clonotypes that were expanded or contracted between blood time points. Tumor-blood repertoire similarity was measured with the Baroni-Urbani and Buser coefficient, and groups were compared using two-tailed Wilcoxon tests in R. The table comes from immuneACCESS by way of TCRdb, which keeps in-frame sequences with V and J called. Part of the clones is missing from these tables; in studies checked, under half for an unresolved V gene and the rest for unknown reasons. That table furnishes V, J and clone size, whereas the DNA furnished D and trimming. In all, the sample holds 100,000 to 150,000 clones, and approximately 90% of those were seen once. The ten top clones hold around 6% of the sample.

This sample was taken from a study of radiation and T cells in renal cell carcinoma (dated by TCRdb to 2019 to 2021). Background on the whole study: The samples were obtained from a clinical trial, where primary renal cell carcinomas were treated with 15 Gy stereotactic body radiation therapy and then removed by nephrectomy 4 weeks afterward. Across all 50 or so samples, 4,016,671 unique CDR3 nucleotide sequences, encoding about 2,700,000 unique CDR3 amino acid sequences, were identified. A total of fewer than 55 samples underwent TCR beta sequencing, made up of some 26 tumors and approximately 27 peripheral blood samples.

Overall results and qualifications from the work: Because no pretreatment tumor biopsies were available, whether clonotypes were present in the tumor at baseline could not be determined. An increase in top tumor clonotypes in blood was observed from baseline to 2 weeks post-radiation, followed by contraction by 4 weeks, which was taken to suggest transient expansion of tumor-resident clones. Tracking of blood repertoire dynamics stopped at four to five weeks after treatment, with no follow-up past that point. Because the trial had a single-armed design, the trial could not examine how radiation dose or scheduling affected the TCR repertoire.

Sequencing used blood, obtained from a patient whose treatment included radiotherapy and nephrectomy. The V and J segments used are TRBV11-3 and TRBJ2-3; the D gene lacks a confident call. This TCR derives from a woman aged 70-85 years with renal cell carcinoma. The CDR3 region has the sequence CASSIQTDTQYF. The nucleotides are TGTGCCAGCAGCATTCAGACAGATACGCAGTATTTT. The CDR3, completed at both ends by the reference TRBV11-3 and TRBJ2-3 genes, gives the full variable domain EAGVVQSPRYKIIEKKQPVAFWCNPISGHNTLYWYLQNLGQGPELLIRYENEEAVDDSQLPKDRFSAERLKGVDSTLKIQPAELGDSAVYLCASSIQTDTQYFGPGTRLTVL.